What follows are 20 T cell receptor beta chains derived from one specimen sequenced in a study of shared clonotypes between healthy human individuals. TCRdb keeps only in-frame clones here, not all; method: immunoSEQ multiplex PCR. Here the sample spans around 580,000 clones, 95% to 98% being singletons. It was CD45RO-negative cells, positively selected for CCR7, that made up naive CD8 cells, with terminally differentiated effector memory CD45RA+ cells excluded. The source material was naive CD8+ T cells sorted from blood. These TCRs come from a man younger than 40 in good health.

The rearrangement joins TRBV5-5 to TRBJ1-2, with D unclear. V lost 2 bases and J lost 0, with 8 bases in between. The CDR3 length is 14 residues. Per germline, CDR1 SGHKS and CDR2 YYEKEE (reference sequence). CDR3 protein: CASSLQGTNYGYTF. In nucleotides, the CDR3 is TGTGCCAGCAGCTTACAAGGCACTAACTATGGCTACACCTTC.

The chain recombines TRBV27 with TRBJ1-5; TRBD1 aligns across 9 bases. V dropped 4 bases and J dropped 0; count of bases not matched to a gene: 7. CDR3 size: 17 residues. Per germline, CDR1 MNHEY and CDR2 SMNVEV (reference sequence). DNA for the CDR3: TGTGCCAGCAGTTCGGGACAGGGAGGCTATAGCAATCAGCCCCAGCATTTT. This sequence encodes CASSSGQGGYSNQPQHF.

J is TRBJ2-5 and V is TRBV29-1; TRBD2 matches 7 bases. Unmatched junction bases numbered 4, after V lost 5 bases and J lost 4 bases. The CDR3 has 12 amino acids. The V gene's germline CDR1 is SQVTM and CDR2 ANQGSEA. This chain's CDR3 is CSVPWGGETQYF. The CDR3 DNA sequence: TGCAGCGTTCCTTGGGGGGGAGAGACCCAGTACTTC.

The chain uses TRBV6-1 and TRBJ2-7; 9 bases agree with TRBD2. With 6 bases clipped from V and 9 bases from J, the junction kept 9 bases outside the gene matches. Germline loops: CDR1 MNHNS, CDR2 SASEGT. The CDR3 is made up of 13 amino acids. Here the CDR3 reads CASRGVAGVGQYF. For the CDR3, the DNA is TGTGCCAGCAGGGGCGTAGCGGGAGTTGGGCAGTACTTC.

This clone has only one observation. The rearrangement joins TRBV4-3 to TRBJ2-2; 10 bases are shared with TRBD2. V gave up 0 bases and J gave up 6 bases; unmatched junction bases: 7. CDR3 size: 17 residues. Germline CDR1 LGHNA, CDR2 YSLEER. The CDR3 sequence is CASSQDRSGRAAGELFF. For the CDR3, the DNA is TGCGCCAGCAGCCAAGATAGAAGCGGGAGGGCCGCCGGGGAGCTGTTTTTT.

This chain joins TRBV11-2 and TRBJ2-5, with TRBD2 identical over 10 bases. Germline trimming cut 5 bases from V and 2 bases from J; bases unmatched to any gene: 2. The CDR3 covers 14 residues. Germline V gene data show CDR1 as SGHAT and CDR2 as FQNNGV. The CDR3 DNA reads as TGTGCCAGCAGCGTAGCGGGAGGACAAGAGACCCAGTACTTC. This translates into CASSVAGGQETQYF.

The chain joins TRBV5-6 to TRBJ2-5; TRBD2 aligns across 8 bases. Germline-derived CDR1 and CDR2 are SGHDT and YYEEEE. V shed 0 bases and J 2 bases; nucleotides not matched to a gene: 3. The CDR3 runs 15 residues. The CDR3 DNA reads TGTGCCAGCAGCTTGGGGTCTAGCGGGCAAGAGACCCAGTACTTC. Translated: CASSLGSSGQETQYF.

This rearrangement joins TRBV5-1 to TRBJ2-3; D is unclear. The germline V gene has CDR1 SGHRS and CDR2 YFSETQ. The CDR3 extends over 15 amino acids. V lost 0 bases and J 6 bases, leaving 14 bases between the germline ends. In nucleotides, the CDR3 is TGCGCCAGCAGCTTGGAGGGTGTTACTGGGGATACGCAGTATTTT. Amino acids: CASSLEGVTGDTQYF.

V gene TRBV5-1 combines with J gene TRBJ2-5; 8 nucleotides agree with TRBD2. The CDR3 length is 16 residues. V dropped 3 bases and J dropped 3; count of bases not matched to a gene: 10. Germline V CDR1 and CDR2: SGHRS, YFSETQ. CDR3 region: CASSWTVGAGEETQYF. In nucleotides, the CDR3 is TGCGCCAGCAGCTGGACCGTCGGAGCGGGGGAAGAGACCCAGTACTTC.

V usage is TRBV2 and J usage is TRBJ2-3; a possible D gene is TRBD1 (6 bases). Germline V gene lookup returns CDR1 SNHLY and CDR2 FYNNEI. V was clipped by 8 bases and J by 3 bases, with 21 bases between them. The CDR3 runs 16 residues. This CDR3 reads CASADFRDTGTDTQYF. CDR3 DNA sequence: TGTGCCAGCGCTGACTTTAGGGACACGGGAACAGATACGCAGTATTTT.

The chain links TRBV7-9 to TRBJ2-1; 9 bases are a match to TRBD1. The CDR3 loop spans 15 amino acids. V shed 4 bases and J 7 bases; nucleotides not matched to a gene: 8. The germline CDR1 and CDR2 sequences are SEHNR and FQNEAQ (reference sequence). The CDR3, as DNA: TGTGCCAGCAGCTCTCCGGGACAGGGAAAAAATGAGCAGTTCTTC. Amino acid sequence: CASSSPGQGKNEQFF.

The V gene is TRBV11-2, the J gene TRBJ2-1; 11 nucleotides agree with TRBD2. V lost 5 bases to trimming and J lost 4 bases; unmatched junction nucleotides: 7. CDR1 and CDR2 (germline): SGHAT, FQNNGV. This CDR3 is built from 16 residues. The chain's CDR3 is CASSPTGTSGYNEQFF. The CDR3 coding sequence is TGTGCCAGCAGCCCCACCGGGACTAGCGGTTACAATGAGCAGTTCTTC.

The chain recombines TRBV29-1 with TRBJ1-2; D perhaps matches TRBD1 (6 bases). V was pared by 5 bases and J by 3 bases, with 10 bases between. Per the germline V gene, CDR1 is SQVTM and CDR2 is ANQGSEA. The CDR3 runs 12 residues. The CDR3 nucleotides read TGCAGCGTTATTAAGGGGGACTATGGCTACACCTTC. Amino acid sequence: CSVIKGDYGYTF.

Only one count was recorded for this clone. The chain joins TRBV6-1 to TRBJ1-1, with TRBD1 as a possible D gene (5 bases). Trimming removed 3 bases at V and 0 bases at J, with 17 bases between. Per germline, CDR1 MNHNS and CDR2 SASEGT. This CDR3 has 17 residues. The CDR3 DNA reads TGTGCCAGCAGTGACATCTTCTCGGGGGAATTGAACACTGAAGCTTTCTTT. Residues: CASSDIFSGELNTEAFF.

V and J are TRBV5-1 and TRBJ1-4; TRBD1 aligns across 12 bases. CDR3 size: 18 residues. With 1 base clipped from V and 3 bases from J, the junction kept 7 bases outside the gene matches. The germline gives CDR1 SGHRS, CDR2 YFSETQ. The CDR3 protein is CASSLFAGQGAPNEKLFF. CDR3 sequence (DNA): TGCGCCAGCAGCTTGTTTGCGGGACAGGGGGCGCCTAATGAAAAACTGTTTTTT.

V usage is TRBV7-7 and J usage is TRBJ2-5; no firm D call. CDR1 and CDR2 (germline): SSHAT, FNYEAQ (reference sequence). This CDR3 has 13 amino acids. The CDR3 DNA is TGTGCAAACCTGCCACGTTCGCAAGAGACCCAGTACTTC. It encodes CANLPRSQETQYF.

V gene TRBV29-1 combines with J gene TRBJ2-5, with no clear D. Trimming removed 4 bases from V and 3 bases from J, with 18 bases in between. Germline V gene sequence: CDR1 SQVTM, CDR2 ANQGSEA. This CDR3 has 15 amino acids. The CDR3 is CSVVGTEHVKETQYF. CDR3 nucleotides: TGCAGCGTTGTTGGAACGGAACACGTCAAAGAGACCCAGTACTTC.

CDR3 loop: CASSSGSFSGELFF. The DNA of the CDR3 is TGTGCCAGCAGTTCCGGGAGCTTCTCCGGGGAGCTGTTTTTT. The chain has TRBV27 and TRBJ2-2, with a possible D match to TRBD2 (6 bases). This CDR3 is 14 amino acids long. Trimming cost V 4 bases and J 6 bases, with 12 bases left between them. Germline V lookup: CDR1 MNHEY, CDR2 SMNVEV (reference sequence).

This clone occurred once. V and J are TRBV5-4 and TRBJ2-3; D remains unclear. Germline-derived CDR1 and CDR2 are SGHNT and YYREEE (reference sequence). The V and J ends lost 4 bases and 5 bases respectively, with 17 bases between them. The CDR3 is made up of 15 amino acids. The CDR3 DNA sequence: TGTGCCAGCAGCCCAAGCCCCAGCACCGGAGATACGCAGTATTTT. It codes for CASSPSPSTGDTQYF. Together with reference TRBV5-4 and TRBJ2-3, the CDR3 gives the full variable domain: ETGVTQSPTHLIKTRGQQVTLRCSSQSGHNTVSWYQQALGQGPQFIFQYYREEENGRGNFPPRFSGLQFPNYSSELNVNALELDDSALYLCASSPSPSTGDTQYFGPGTRLTVL.

This clone was recorded a few times. The V and J genes are TRBV12-5 and TRBJ1-1; D is unclear. The CDR3 has 11 amino acids. The germline V and J ends were trimmed by 1 base and 10 bases, with 7 bases remaining between them. Germline CDR1 LGHNT, CDR2 FRNRAP. CDR3 residues: CASGLGSGAFF. The CDR3 DNA follows: TGTGCTAGTGGTTTGGGGTCCGGAGCTTTCTTT.